This passage covers 27 T cell receptor beta chains from one sample sequenced in a study of naive and memory T cell subsets. An equimolar mix of two oligonucleotides served as the beta constant-region primer for TRBC1 and TRBC2. TCRdb re-called the UMI-ligation and nested PCR reads with MiXCR, one entry per CDR3 protein. The sample gives fewer than 30,000 distinct CDR3 sequences, about 10% of which show up once; over 15% is in the top ten. Sequencing was done on a sample of effector memory CD4+ T cells from blood. The subset was: effector memory, CD45RA- CD27-. Source of these receptors: a human donor in good health.

This chain connects TRBV28 to TRBJ2-1; maybe TRBD1 (6 bases). From germline, CDR1 is MDHEN and CDR2 SYDVKM. V was trimmed by 2 bases and J by 9 bases, leaving 11 bases between them. This CDR3 is built from 13 residues. The CDR3 spells CASSLPDRLEQFF. The CDR3 bases are TGTGCCAGCAGTTTACCCGACAGGCTTGAGCAGTTCTTC.

This clonotype was observed many times. The chain is built from TRBV7-6 and TRBJ2-7, with TRBD2 identical over 8 bases. The germline V gene has CDR1 SGHVS and CDR2 FNYEAQ. This CDR3 has 16 amino acids. With 5 bases clipped from V and 6 bases from J, the junction kept 15 bases outside the gene matches. CDR3 in amino acids: CASSASGSAGGLEQYF. The CDR3 region has the DNA TGTGCCAGCAGCGCCTCAGGGTCGGCGGGAGGACTCGAGCAGTACTTC.

This rearrangement joins TRBV7-2 to TRBJ1-5; tentatively, D is TRBD1 (6 bases). Gene TRBJ2-3 matches the end of the DNA better, so the J call may be wrong. There are 18 residues in the CDR3. The germline CDR1 and CDR2 sequences are SGHTA and FQGNSA. The CDR3 DNA reads as TGTGCCAGCAGCCTCAACCCTCTGGGGGCATCTAGCAATCAGCCCCAGTATTTT. Amino acids: CASSLNPLGASSNQPQYF.

This clonotype came up many times. The CDR3 reads CASSASGTGSYEQYF. The CDR3 DNA follows: TGTGCCAGCAGTGCCTCCGGGACAGGGTCCTACGAGCAGTACTTC. This sequence joins TRBV6-2 or TRBV6-3 and TRBJ2-7; 9 positions match TRBD1. Germline assignment: CDR1 MNHEY and CDR2 SVGEGT. Unmatched junction bases numbered 6, after V lost 5 bases and J lost 1 base. The CDR3 runs 15 residues.

This chain joins TRBV28 and TRBJ2-4; the match to TRBD1 covers 7 bases. Per the germline V gene, CDR1 is MDHEN and CDR2 is SYDVKM. The V and J ends lost 4 bases and 0 bases, in that order; junction bases with no gene match: 9. The CDR3 contains 17 residues. CDR3: CASSSSIDRVAKNIQYF. CDR3 nucleotide sequence: TGTGCCAGCAGTTCCTCTATTGACAGGGTAGCCAAAAACATTCAGTACTTC.

This chain joins TRBV5-1 and TRBJ1-2, with D perhaps matching TRBD1 (6 bases). This CDR3 region has 13 residues. Germline CDR1 and CDR2: SGHRS and YFSETQ. The V end was cut by 4 bases, the J end by 6 bases, with 13 bases between. The CDR3 DNA reads as TGCGCCAGCAGCCGCAACAGGGACGATGGCTACACCTTC. Protein product: CASSRNRDDGYTF.

This clonotype was picked up many times. The genes are TRBV7-2 and TRBJ2-5; 12 bases are a match to TRBD2. V lost 7 bases and J lost 9; bases outside the gene matches: 12. The CDR3 covers 15 residues. Germline loops: CDR1 SGHTA, CDR2 FQGNSA. CDR3 in DNA: TGTGCCAGCACCAAAAGCGGACTAGCGGGGACGGCCCAGTACTTC. Residues: CASTKSGLAGTAQYF.

In this sample, this clonotype turned up once. The chain recombines TRBV28 with TRBJ1-5; D remains unclear. From germline, CDR1 is MDHEN and CDR2 SYDVKM. CDR3 length: 14 residues. The germline V and J ends were trimmed by 2 bases and 6 bases, with 11 bases remaining between them. In nucleotides, the CDR3 is TGTGCCAGCAGTTTACGAAAGTTCAGTCAGCCCCAGCATTTT. Its translation: CASSLRKFSQPQHF.

The table lists this clonotype with many counts. The chain carries TRBV12-3 or TRBV12-4 and TRBJ2-5, with TRBD2 matching over 14 bases. Losses at the gene ends were 7 bases for V and 2 bases for J; bases not matched to a gene: 9. The CDR3 has 17 amino acids. This CDR3 is CASTQLGTSGGQETQYF. The CDR3, as DNA: TGTGCCAGCACCCAATTGGGGACTAGCGGGGGACAAGAGACCCAGTACTTC.

The genes are TRBV7-3 and TRBJ2-3, with 7 bases lining up with TRBD1. The CDR3 sequence is 16 residues long. The V segment lost 5 bases and the J segment 9 bases; nucleotides outside the gene matches: 17. CDR1 is SGHTA, CDR2 FQGTGA, per germline. CDR3 bases: TGTGCCAGCAGCGCCTTCGGGGACAGCTCTAATCGGACGCAGTATTTT. Amino acid sequence: CASSAFGDSSNRTQYF.

The CDR3 loop is CASSFNRDSPLHF. The DNA of the CDR3 is TGTGCCAGCAGTTTTAATCGGGATTCACCCCTCCACTTT. This sequence joins TRBV27 and TRBJ1-6, with D unresolved. Germline V gene lookup returns CDR1 MNHEY and CDR2 SMNVEV (reference sequence). CDR3 length equals 13 residues. The ends were cut back, 3 bases at V and 8 bases at J, with 8 bases in the middle.

This clonotype turned up a few times. The chain joins TRBV7-9 to TRBJ1-2, with D hard to call. CDR3 length: 19 amino acids. Germline V gene sequence: CDR1 SEHNR, CDR2 FQNEAQ (reference sequence). V was cut by 5 bases and J by 4 bases, with 29 bases left in between. In nucleotides, the CDR3 is TGTGCCAGCAGCGCGCGGGGAAAAAACGGATCCCTACGCGCCTATGGCTACACCTTC. Its protein product is CASSARGKNGSLRAYGYTF.

This clonotype was detected ten times or more. The chain joins TRBV29-1 to TRBJ2-3, with 7 bases fitting TRBD1. J lost 4 bases, V lost 5 bases, and 6 bases had no gene match. From germline, CDR1 is SQVTM and CDR2 ANQGSEA. The CDR3 is 13 amino acids. In DNA, the CDR3 is TGCAGCGTTAGGGACAGTAACGCAGATACGCAGTATTTT. Protein product: CSVRDSNADTQYF.

This clonotype was detected only a few times. The CDR3 nucleotides read TGTGCCAGCAGCCCAGGGGGCTCTGGAAACACCATATATTTT. This sequence encodes CASSPGGSGNTIYF. The J gene is TRBJ1-3, the V gene TRBV9, with 7 bases identical to TRBD1. The germline gives CDR1 SGDLS, CDR2 YYNGEE. V was clipped by 4 bases and J by 0 bases; unmatched bases: 1. The CDR3 spans 14 residues.

This chain joins TRBV7-9 and TRBJ2-5, with TRBD2 as a possible D gene (6 bases). V was cut by 2 bases and J by 5 bases, with 9 bases left in between. The CDR3 consists of 13 residues. CDR1 is SEHNR and CDR2 is FQNEAQ in the germline V gene (reference sequence). DNA for the CDR3: TGTGCCAGCAGCTTAACGGGAGTTGAGACCCAGTACTTC. Residues: CASSLTGVETQYF.

J is TRBJ2-7 and V is TRBV20-1; D gene ambiguous. The CDR3 is 10 amino acids. The ends were cut back, 5 bases at V and 4 bases at J, with 6 bases in the middle. Germline CDR1 DFQATT, CDR2 SNEGSKA (reference sequence). CDR3 residues: CSAGPYEQYF. The CDR3 DNA reads TGCAGTGCTGGACCATACGAGCAGTACTTC.

This clonotype was detected ten times or more. The V call is TRBV9, the J call TRBJ2-3; TRBD2 matches 14 bases. CDR1 is SGDLS, CDR2 YYNGEE, per germline. J lost 4 bases, V lost 2 bases, and 3 bases had no gene match. This CDR3 has 16 residues. The CDR3 DNA reads as TGTGCCAGCAGCGTTGGACTAGCGGGGGGCGCAGATACGCAGTATTTT. Translating gives CASSVGLAGGADTQYF.

At least ten counts were recorded for this clonotype. V usage is TRBV29-1 and J usage is TRBJ2-4, with 7 bases identical to TRBD1. This CDR3 comprises 16 residues. Germline assignment: CDR1 SQVTM and CDR2 ANQGSEA. Germline trimming cut 4 bases from V and 3 bases from J; bases unmatched to any gene: 12. The CDR3 protein is CSVADGQARLKNIQYF. CDR3 bases: TGCAGCGTTGCGGACGGACAGGCCCGTCTCAAAAACATTCAGTACTTC.

This clonotype is deemed medium-sized. The chain has TRBV10-3 and TRBJ1-4; D is possibly TRBD1 (5 bases). Trimming took off 10 bases at V and 5 bases at J, with 17 bases between the two ends. The CDR3 covers 14 residues. Germline CDR1 reads ENHRY; CDR2 reads SYGVKD. The CDR3 region is CATRGRLENEKLFF. The CDR3 region has the DNA TGTGCCACAAGGGGTAGGCTAGAGAATGAAAAACTGTTTTTT.

This rearrangement joins TRBV24-1 to TRBJ2-1; D perhaps matches TRBD1 (5 bases). This CDR3 has 15 amino acids. The V end was cut by 2 bases, the J end by 4 bases, with 11 bases between. Germline-derived CDR1 and CDR2 are KGHDR and SFDVKD. CDR3 in DNA: TGTGCCACCAGTGATTCCAGGACACAGTACAATGAGCAGTTCTTC. Residues: CATSDSRTQYNEQFF.

Sample share makes this clonotype medium-sized (0.01 to 0.1%). The CDR3 coding sequence is TGCAGTGCTAGAAACAACCGCAACCCAGGGTCCGCGAACACTGAAGCTTTCTTT. Its translation is CSARNNRNPGSANTEAFF. The V gene is TRBV20-1, the J gene TRBJ1-1; D perhaps matches TRBD1 (5 bases). The CDR3 has 18 amino acids. The germline CDR1 and CDR2 sequences are DFQATT and SNEGSKA (reference sequence). The V end was cut by 2 bases, the J end by 1 base, with 23 bases between.

This clonotype was seen a handful of times. The rearrangement joins TRBV7-9 to TRBJ2-1; 9 bases fit TRBD2. V gave up 5 bases and J gave up 5 bases; unmatched junction bases: 10. The CDR3 loop spans 16 amino acids. Germline V gene data show CDR1 as SEHNR and CDR2 as FQNEAQ (reference sequence). This CDR3 reads CASSPVASGNHNEQFF. The CDR3 coding sequence is TGTGCCAGCAGCCCGGTTGCTAGCGGGAACCACAATGAGCAGTTCTTC.

In its sample, this clonotype was seen many times. V is TRBV28 and J is TRBJ2-7; 9 bases are shared with TRBD1. Germline loops: CDR1 MDHEN, CDR2 SYDVKM. The CDR3 spans 14 residues. V gave up 3 bases and J gave up 5 bases; unmatched junction bases: 5. CDR3 protein: CASSLLTGGNEQYF. The CDR3 DNA reads TGTGCCAGCAGTTTGTTGACAGGGGGTAACGAGCAGTACTTC.

This clonotype was found many times. V and J are TRBV27 and TRBJ2-7, with TRBD1 matching 11 bases. Unmatched junction bases numbered 21, after V lost 5 bases and J lost 0 bases. CDR1 and CDR2 from the germline V gene are MNHEY and SMNVEV (reference sequence). CDR3 size: 21 residues. CDR3 nucleotides: TGTGCCAGCAGTACCTTAACCCCATTCGGATCGGGGACAGGGGGCTCCTACGAGCAGTACTTC. Amino acids: CASSTLTPFGSGTGGSYEQYF.

The chain combines TRBV20-1 with TRBJ2-1; 9 nucleotides agree with TRBD2. The germline CDR1 and CDR2 sequences are DFQATT and SNEGSKA (reference sequence). V dropped 4 bases and J dropped 2; count of bases not matched to a gene: 0. CDR3 length equals 13 residues. The CDR3 DNA sequence: TGCAGTGCTACTAGCGGGGCCTACAATGAGCAGTTCTTC. This codes for CSATSGAYNEQFF.

This clonotype showed up just a few times. In DNA, the CDR3 is TGTGCCAGCTCACCCCTCCAAGAGACCCAGTACTTC. It encodes CASSPLQETQYF. V gene TRBV18 combines with J gene TRBJ2-5; D gene uncertain. Trimming removed 3 bases at V and 1 base at J, with 3 bases between. CDR3 length: 12 amino acids. Germline values: CDR1 KGHSH, CDR2 LQKENI.

This clonotype has just a few counts. The chain has TRBV7-2 and TRBJ1-5; D gene ambiguous. The V gene's germline CDR1 is SGHTA and CDR2 FQGNSA. This CDR3 has 13 amino acids. Trimming took off 1 base at V and 7 bases at J, with 8 bases between the two ends. CDR3 amino acids: CASSLGVRQPQHF. The CDR3 DNA is TGTGCCAGCAGCTTAGGGGTAAGGCAGCCCCAGCATTTT.